What follows is one TCR beta chain and its context. It lacks a known antigen. Within one base of it there is no much larger clone, and no base qualities were kept. The CDR3 runs 16 amino acids, cysteine and phenylalanine included. This entry keeps only the CDR3 DNA: 48 bases, framed from base 1. The V and J ends are trimmed by 0 bases and 2 bases, leaving 11 bases between them. From the germline V gene, CDR1 is LGHNA and CDR2 is YNFKEQ. This record comes from a study of long-term antiretroviral therapy in people with HIV (dated by TCRdb to 2022 to 2024). Context from the whole study: The earliest samples were collected approximately a decade before the 2015 WHO recommendation for immediate ART, a period when ART was typically delayed until CD4 counts fell. Whether ART initiation and durable HIV suppression were associated with changes in peripheral blood TRB repertoire composition and diversity was tested in a retrospective serial study. Of the approximately 30 participants with HIV, eleven were female. Test extractions of a monoclonal T-cell line alongside about 30 polyclonal samples showed no cross-contamination during QIAcube processing. From 25 to 30 adults with confirmed HIV infection, the cohort provided roughly 200 cryopreserved PBMC samples, gathered serially across a mean of about six years (range 1-12). What the authors observed across the whole study: Expanded TRB clones identified before ART initiation dominated the repertoire at all time points, although this dominance fluctuated and declined in many PLHIV after ART. Because cell numbers in pre-ART samples were limited, unsorted PBMC were profiled instead of sorted CD4+ and CD8+ T cells. Starting ART was linked to a significant rise in TRB diversity, yet even with long-term ART the diversity remained significantly lower than in transplant donor controls. Because PBMC availability was limited, only the TCR beta chain was sequenced, with no alpha chain pairing. CDR3 length ranges in HIV repertoires were narrower than in controls, and network structure suggested an antigen-experienced repertoire with only a slight naive shift after ART. Inferences about post-ART repertoire changes are limited because no data were available on ART adherence, viral resistance or therapy changes. The samples span the years 2004 to 2017, and the ART regimens used may be less effective than current regimens.

The immunoSEQ hsTCRB v3.0 assay was used at survey level resolution for TRB variable region sequencing. TRB sequencing targeted a depth of about 40,000-50,000 T-cell genomes per sample. TRB libraries were pooled and sequenced on an Illumina MiSeq using a v3 150-cycle kit. In the paper's pipeline: Analysis of repertoires was carried out in R inside a reproducible Nextflow workflow spanning QC, data transformation and analysis. LymphoSeq2, an R package for exploring AIRR-Seq data, was used to implement the custom analyses. Several samples yielding fewer than 5000 total TRB sequences were excluded, leaving over 150 analyzed HIV repertoires. Among the approximately 180 retained HIV repertoires, 59 were collected before ART initiation and 129 after ART initiation. Repertoires were downsampled to 5000 TRB nucleotide sequences, with summary statistics averaged over 100 downsampling iterations. The analysis kept only TRB sequences whose CDR3 regions were at least seven amino acids long. Two measures captured diversity: a Shannon entropy-derived clonality score and the Gini coefficient. In repertoire networks, the top 5000 CDR3 amino acid sequences were linked whenever an edit distance of one separated two sequences. GLIPH2 predicted antigen specificity groups and MHC restriction for TRB CDR3 amino acid sequences. CDR3 amino acid sequences were matched against VDJdb and McPAS-TCR to flag known CMV, EBV, HIV or tissue antigen associations. Pre-ART, post-ART and control groups were compared with Wilcoxon signed-rank tests and Holm-Bonferroni correction. TCRdb took this table from immuneACCESS and kept in-frame rearrangements with V and J called. Such tables lack part of the clones; where checked against another copy, unresolved V genes explain under half of the gap, and the rest is unexplained. That table supplies the V and J calls and clone size; D and trimming were determined from the DNA. This sample holds tens of thousands of clones; over 75% were observed only once. The top ten hold under 7.5% of the sample.

Inclusion was restricted to participants for whom at least one PBMC sample before ART initiation and at least two post-ART samples were available. Treatment was received in the United States of America by all participants with HIV. Before DNA extraction, cryopreserved samples of roughly 1-10 million PBMC were thawed and washed. At the time of the earliest PBMC sample for each participant with HIV, ages ranged from about 23 to 60 years. PBMC samples were contributed by each participant from 1-4 timepoints before ART initiation and 2-8 timepoints after ART initiation, with a median of 7 samples. Serial HIV viral load, CD4+ T-cell count, ART history and demographic data were obtained for every participant. Genomic DNA was extracted from unsorted PBMC with a Qiagen kit on a QIAcube, with processing performed in batches of 12 samples.

The sequence is built from TRBV4-2 and TRBJ2-1, with the D gene not clear enough to name. This TCR derives from a woman younger than 45 with HIV. Sequencing was performed on unsorted PBMCs, taken 1.8 years before starting antiretroviral therapy. The DNA sequence is as follows: TGTGCCAGCAGCCAAGATAATATGCGAACCTACAATGAGCAGTTCTTC. It is translated as CASSQDNMRTYNEQFF.